This T cell receptor beta chain was captured by sequencing in a study of T cell responses to AZD1222 COVID-19 vaccine. Study overall: Second-dose intervals of approximately 4 or approximately 12 weeks were pooled.

J lost 5 bases, V lost 6 bases, and 3 bases had no gene match. The CDR3 runs 12 residues. On this clone itself: Its target is not known.

Sequenced by immunoSEQ multiplex PCR; TCRdb stores in-frame clones only, minus some. The sample records roughly 110,000 clones, under 90% being singletons. Findings and caveats of the study: Mostly white British, mostly female donors; authors suggested clonal diversity may be underestimated. Spike-wide vaccine-associated CD4 TCRs dominated at 160-218 and 743-854. Only six or seven AZD1222 recipients tested seropositive at baseline.

This specimen consisted of peripheral blood, obtained on day 0 of AZD1222 vaccination. The receptor comes from an adult in good health. The chain carries TRBV12-3 or TRBV12-4 and TRBJ1-1; 7 bases match TRBD1. The chain's CDR3 is CASSRGWTEAFF. In DNA form, the CDR3 reads TGTGCCAGCAGCAGGGGGTGGACTGAAGCTTTCTTT.